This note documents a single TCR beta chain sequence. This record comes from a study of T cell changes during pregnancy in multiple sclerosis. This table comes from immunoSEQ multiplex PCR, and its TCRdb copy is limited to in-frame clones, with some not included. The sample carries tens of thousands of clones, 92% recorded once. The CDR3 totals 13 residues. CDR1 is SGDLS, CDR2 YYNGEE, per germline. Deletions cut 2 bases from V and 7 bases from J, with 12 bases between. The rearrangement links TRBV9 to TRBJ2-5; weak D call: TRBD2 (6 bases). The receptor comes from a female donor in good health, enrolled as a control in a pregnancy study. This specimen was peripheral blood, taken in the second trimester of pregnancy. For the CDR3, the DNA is TGTGCCAGCAGCGTGGAGGGGTGGGGGACCCAGTACTTC. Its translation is CASSVEGWGTQYF.